These 4 T cell receptor beta chains came from one sample sequenced in a study of T cell repertoires in cytomegalovirus infection. The antigens these receptors bind are not known. TCRdb redid the calling of the reads with MiXCR, one entry per CDR3 protein. The data show about a million distinct CDR3 sequences, roughly 30% seen once. Specimen: cultured CD8+ T cells from PBMCs, collected from culture after CMV antigen stimulation. The receptors here all came from a human donor in good health (CMV status not recorded). Some clones in this sample may be carry-over from other donors' samples.

This clonotype was seen at least ten times. The chain couples TRBV7-2 to TRBJ1-2; 8 bases match TRBD1. The CDR3 covers 15 residues. The germline V gene has CDR1 SGHTA and CDR2 FQGNSA. The ends lost 2 bases at V and 3 bases at J; junction bases unmatched: 5. The CDR3 protein is CASSLYTGGDYGYTF. In DNA form, the CDR3 reads TGTGCCAGCAGCTTATATACAGGGGGGGACTATGGCTACACCTTC.

This clonotype was observed a few times. The rearrangement joins TRBV4-1 to TRBJ2-1; perhaps TRBD1 as D (6 bases). Germline V gives CDR1 MGHRA, CDR2 YSYEKL. V was cut by 0 bases and J by 5 bases, with 8 bases left in between. CDR3 length: 14 residues. The CDR3 loop is CASSQEYRDNEQFF. In DNA form, the CDR3 reads TGCGCCAGCAGCCAAGAGTACAGGGACAATGAGCAGTTCTTC.

The sample holds a few counts of this clonotype. This chain connects TRBV7-9 to TRBJ2-7, with 7 bases matching TRBD1. This CDR3 region has 14 residues. With V trimmed by 5 bases and J by 3 bases, 7 bases remained unmatched. Germline V gene lookup returns CDR1 SEHNR and CDR2 FQNEAQ (reference sequence). This chain's CDR3 is CASSVPGQHYEQYF. In DNA, the CDR3 is TGTGCCAGCAGCGTACCGGGACAGCACTACGAGCAGTACTTC.

Here the CDR3 reads CSARASQQGTDTQYF. CDR3 DNA: TGCAGTGCTAGAGCGAGTCAGCAGGGCACAGATACGCAGTATTTT. J is TRBJ2-3 and V is TRBV20-1; D not certain. Germline-derived CDR1 and CDR2 are DFQATT and SNEGSKA (reference sequence). V lost 1 base and J lost 1, with 12 bases in between. CDR3 size: 15 residues.